This T cell receptor beta chain was obtained from a study of OX40 agonist ivuxolimab in advanced cancers. Whole-study context: Patients received ivuxolimab, an intravenous treatment, every 2 weeks at 0.01 to 10 mg/kg. Dose-escalation patients had hepatocellular carcinoma, melanoma, renal cell or head and neck cancer.

Assay: immunoSEQ multiplex PCR; the TCRdb copy retains only in-frame clones and omits some. The sample yields some 20,000 clones, approximately 86% seen once. The receptor comes from an adult with an advanced solid tumor such as melanoma, head and neck, liver or kidney cancer. Sequencing used CD4+ or CD8+ T cells sorted from blood, obtained in a trial of the OX40 agonist ivuxolimab.

The DNA for the CDR3 is TGTGCCAGCAGCTTGGAAGGAGGGATTTATGGCTACACCTTC. Translation gives CASSLEGGIYGYTF. The gene calls are TRBV7-9 and TRBJ1-2; unclear D gene. Trimming took off 3 bases at V and 5 bases at J, with 13 bases between the two ends. Germline CDR1 and CDR2: SEHNR and FQNEAQ (reference sequence). The CDR3 consists of 14 residues. Complete variable domain (other parts from reference TRBV7-9 and TRBJ1-2): DTGVSQNPRHKITKRGQNVTFRCDPISEHNRLYWYRQTLGQGPEFLTYFQNEAQLEKSRLLSDRFSAERPKGSFSTLEIQRTEQGDSAMYLCASSLEGGIYGYTFGSGTRLTVV.